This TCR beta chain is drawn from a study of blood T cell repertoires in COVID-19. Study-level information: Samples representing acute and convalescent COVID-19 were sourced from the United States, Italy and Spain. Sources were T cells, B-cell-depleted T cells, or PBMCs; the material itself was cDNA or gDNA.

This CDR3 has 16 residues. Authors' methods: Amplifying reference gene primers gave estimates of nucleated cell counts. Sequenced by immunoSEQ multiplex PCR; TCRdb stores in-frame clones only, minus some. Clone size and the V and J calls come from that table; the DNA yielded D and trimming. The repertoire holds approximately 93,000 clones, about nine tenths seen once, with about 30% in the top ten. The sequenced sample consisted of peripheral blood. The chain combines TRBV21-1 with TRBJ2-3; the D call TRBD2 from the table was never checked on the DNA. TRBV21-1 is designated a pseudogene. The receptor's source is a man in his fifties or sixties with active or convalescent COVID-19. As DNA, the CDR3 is TGTGCCAGCAGCAAAGCGAGGACTAGCGGCACAGATACGCAGTATTTT. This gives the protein CASSKARTSGTDTQYF.